This entry lists 15 T cell receptor beta chains sequenced from one sample in a study of blood T cells in healthy people across ages. Using a J-beta primer mix together with a sample-barcoded 5' primer, a second PCR was run for roughly 6 to 12 cycles. TCRdb re-analysed the 5' RACE reads in MiXCR, keeping a single row per CDR3 protein. The sample holds about 1.6 million distinct CDR3 sequences, around 35% seen once. Sequences were obtained from blood. The source is a woman aged 25 to 39 in good health.

This clonotype was seen at least ten times. The chain recombines TRBV29-1 with TRBJ2-7, with 10 bases matching TRBD1. The V segment lost 3 bases and the J segment 3 bases; nucleotides outside the gene matches: 2. The germline gives CDR1 SQVTM, CDR2 ANQGSEA. The CDR3 loop spans 13 amino acids. The CDR3 here is CSVETGGGYEQYF. CDR3 DNA: TGCAGCGTTGAGACAGGGGGCGGCTACGAGCAGTACTTC.

This clonotype occurred many times. This chain joins TRBV20-1 and TRBJ2-7; 10 nucleotides align to TRBD2. Trimming at V came to 2 bases and at J to 0 bases, leaving 4 bases not matched to a gene. This CDR3 is 15 amino acids long. Germline CDR1 DFQATT, CDR2 SNEGSKA (reference sequence). The DNA of the CDR3 is TGCAGTGCTAGAACCGGGACTAGCGTCTCCTACGAGCAGTACTTC. The encoded protein is CSARTGTSVSYEQYF.

This chain uses TRBV11-2 with TRBJ2-7; 8 bases agree with TRBD1. The junction had 9 bases not matched to a gene; V was cut back by 3 bases and J by 2 bases. CDR1 and CDR2 from the germline V gene are SGHAT and FQNNGV. The CDR3 contains 16 residues. This CDR3 is CASSFPRTGIPYEQYF. CDR3 DNA sequence: TGTGCCAGCAGCTTTCCTCGGACAGGGATACCCTACGAGCAGTACTTC.

The chain uses TRBV9 and TRBJ2-7, with D unclear. Trimming shortened V by 4 bases and J by 7 bases, and 18 bases separated the two germline ends. Germline values: CDR1 SGDLS, CDR2 YYNGEE. The CDR3 spans 14 residues. The CDR3 DNA reads TGTGCCAGCAGCTTAAACCCAGTGAAGGGTGAGCAGTACTTC. Protein: CASSLNPVKGEQYF.

This clonotype has only a few counts. The V and J genes are TRBV20-1 and TRBJ1-1; D might be TRBD1 (5 bases). Germline CDR1 is DFQATT and CDR2 is SNEGSKA (reference sequence). V lost 3 bases and J lost 5, with 16 bases in between. This CDR3 is 14 amino acids long. The CDR3 spells CSASTQVMGTEAFF. The DNA of the CDR3 is TGCAGTGCTAGTACACAGGTGATGGGTACTGAAGCTTTCTTT.

This clonotype came up a few times. The V gene is TRBV5-1, the J gene TRBJ1-1; D not certain. This CDR3 contains 13 residues. Germline V gene sequence: CDR1 SGHRS, CDR2 YFSETQ. V gave up 4 bases and J gave up 5 bases, with 12 bases separating them. CDR3 protein: CASSARADTEAFF. CDR3 DNA: TGCGCCAGCAGCGCCCGGGCTGATACTGAAGCTTTCTTT.

The V gene is TRBV18, the J gene TRBJ2-3; a weak D match, TRBD2 (5 bases). V dropped 6 bases and J dropped 4 bases, with 26 bases sitting between them. From germline, CDR1 is KGHSH and CDR2 LQKENI. The CDR3 runs to 18 residues. DNA for the CDR3: TGTGCCAGCTCTCCCGAGGGCTACCAAAGCGGAGGCCCAGATACGCAGTATTTT. It codes for CASSPEGYQSGGPDTQYF.

The chain is built from TRBV7-2 and TRBJ2-4; D not resolved. This CDR3 region has 13 residues. Germline CDR1 is SGHTA and CDR2 is FQGNSA. The CDR3, as DNA: TGTCGAGTATGGATCTGGCACATGAGGCCCCAGTACTTC. Its protein is CRVWIWHMRPQYF.

This clonotype occurred many times. V usage is TRBV4-1 and J usage is TRBJ2-1; the match to TRBD2 covers 8 bases. V lost 0 bases and J lost 14; bases outside the gene matches: 6. Germline V gene sequence: CDR1 MGHRA, CDR2 YSYEKL. The CDR3 is 13 residues long. In DNA form, the CDR3 reads TGCGCCAGCAGCCAAGAACGTGGGCGGGGGGAGTTCTTC. Translating gives CASSQERGRGEFF.

The table lists this clonotype with a count of one. The chain combines TRBV20-1 with TRBJ2-1, with 10 bases lining up with TRBD2. With V trimmed by 4 bases and J by 4 bases, 16 bases remained unmatched. CDR3 length equals 18 residues. Germline values: CDR1 DFQATT, CDR2 SNEGSKA (reference sequence). The CDR3 coding sequence is TGCAGTGCTACACCTTTAGCGGCCGGAGCGGGAGGGTACAATGAGCAGTTCTTC. Protein product: CSATPLAAGAGGYNEQFF.

This rearrangement joins TRBV28 to TRBJ2-6, with 7 bases matching TRBD1. This CDR3 contains 20 residues. The germline CDR1 and CDR2 sequences are MDHEN and SYDVKM. Unmatched junction bases numbered 14, after V lost 3 bases and J lost 0 bases. As DNA, the CDR3 is TGTGCCAGCAGTTTTTCTTTTCTGAGACAGGGCCTCTCTGGGGCCAACGTCCTGACTTTC. It is translated as CASSFSFLRQGLSGANVLTF.

This clonotype was observed a few times. J is TRBJ1-2 and V is TRBV29-1; 7 bases map to TRBD1. The germline CDR1 and CDR2 sequences are SQVTM and ANQGSEA. The CDR3 extends over 13 amino acids. V lost 3 bases, J lost 4 bases, and 5 bases stayed unmatched. The CDR3 nucleotides read TGCAGCGTTGATAAACGGACAGGCTATGGCTACACCTTC. It translates to CSVDKRTGYGYTF.

This clonotype was counted only a few times. The rearrangement joins TRBV12-5 to TRBJ2-3; 7 bases are a match to TRBD1. From germline, CDR1 is LGHNT and CDR2 FRNRAP. The CDR3 has 16 residues. J gave up 1 base and V 1 base, and 5 bases lay outside the gene matches. The CDR3, as DNA: TGTGCTAGTGGTTTGGAATCCCAGGGGGGCACAGATACGCAGTATTTT. Translation gives CASGLESQGGTDTQYF.

The chain employs TRBV20-1 and TRBJ1-2; D call uncertain. Germline lookup yields CDR1 DFQATT and CDR2 SNEGSKA (reference sequence). V dropped 3 bases and J dropped 0 bases, with 8 bases sitting between them. The CDR3 sequence is 13 residues long. CDR3 bases: TGCAGTGCTAGTGAGGTGGCTAACTATGGCTACACCTTC. Protein sequence: CSASEVANYGYTF.

J is TRBJ1-1 and V is TRBV9; possible D gene TRBD1, 6 bases. The CDR3 has 15 residues. The germline CDR1 and CDR2 sequences are SGDLS and YYNGEE. The ends were cut back, 4 bases at V and 1 base at J, with 14 bases in the middle. The CDR3 protein is CASSKEGGSNTEAFF. In DNA, the CDR3 is TGTGCCAGCAGCAAAGAGGGGGGCTCGAACACTGAAGCTTTCTTT.